This is a list of T cell receptor beta chains from one sample in a study of graft-versus-host responses after intestinal transplantation. Their antigens remain unidentified. Some clones are missing from TCRdb's copy, which holds only in-frame ones; the method was immunoSEQ multiplex PCR. Counted here are around 100,000 clones, 85% to 95% occurring once; the ten biggest clones make up 0.95% to 1.5%. The sequences come from unstimulated CD8+ T cells sorted from spleen or lymph node cells, collected before transplant. The receptor set was obtained from a human donor who was the organ donor for an intestinal transplant. Each CDR3 is given without its conserved first and last residue.

>13|TRBV19|TRBJ2-5
ASSVGRLLGETQY
>11|TRBV5-4|TRBJ1-1
ASSFQQGTEAF
>9|TRBV6-5|TRBJ2-5
ASSYSETQY
>13|TRBV13|TRBJ1-2
ASSLGPEFGYGYT
>15|TRBV25-1|TRBJ2-6
ASSELASGSGANVLT
>16|TRBV4-3|TRBJ2-1
ASSQDPSGTKFYNEQF
>15|TRBV7-2|TRBJ2-1
ASSPSWGLAGYNEQF
>13|TRBV5-1|TRBJ1-2
ASSLAGGAPQGYT
>10|TRBV29-1|TRBJ2-1
SWTSGNNEQF
>13|TRBV7-4|TRBJ2-5
ASSLAGGPGETQY
>13|TRBV4-1|TRBJ1-2
ASSQEPQGGYGYT
>15|TRBV19|TRBJ1-5
ASSIELTIYSNQPQH
>10|TRBV28|TRBJ1-2
ASSLGPYGYT
>13|TRBV15|TRBJ2-5
ATSREGFRRETQY
>11|TRBV7-9|TRBJ2-7
ASSSPRSLEQY
>13|TRBV6-5|TRBJ2-6
ASSYKFSGANVLT
>14|TRBV4-3|TRBJ2-7
ASSQLLGGSSYEQY
>14|TRBV4-3|TRBJ2-1
ASSQDRLGSYNEQF
>13|TRBV7-2|TRBJ2-5
ASSLAQGGRETQY
>11|TRBV15|TRBJ2-1
ATSRYGVNEQF
>12|TRBV7-9|TRBJ1-1
ASGRGSGNTEAF
>12|TRBV19|TRBJ1-1
ASSMWQGDTEAF
>16|TRBV5-1|TRBJ2-7
ASSQHGTSGGMLYEQY
>13|TRBV11-2|TRBJ2-1
ASSLVGTAYNEQF
>10|TRBV7-8|TRBJ2-7
ASSLGTYEQY
>15|TRBV6-1|TRBJ2-3
ASSEASLAGGTDTQY
>15|TRBV27|TRBJ2-7
ASSLSGGPPPYYEQY
>12|TRBV2|TRBJ1-4
ASSGGRRLEKLF
>11|TRBV5-1|TRBJ2-1
ASSYRGVNEQF
>13|TRBV5-4|TRBJ2-7
ASSLDSGSLPEQY
>13|TRBV5-1|TRBJ2-5
ASSLRAGNQETQY
>9|TRBV19|TRBJ1-2
ASTAGGYYT
>11|TRBV4-1|TRBJ1-5
ASSQRGGQPQH
>14|TRBV4-1|TRBJ2-6
ASSLKEKAGANVLT
>15|TRBV23-1|TRBJ1-2
ASSREDRAGSGYGYT
>15|TRBV7-8|TRBJ2-6
ASSHDRGSSGANVLT
>17|TRBV4-1|TRBJ2-1
ASSQAKWVRAGAFNEQF
>10|TRBV7-9|TRBJ2-3
ASGRYGDTQY
>13|TRBV30|TRBJ2-1
AWSETSGKHNEQF
>14|TRBV2|TRBJ2-7
ASYDGWGRGDYEQY
>11|TRBV30|TRBJ2-7
AWTSRRGTEQY
>10|TRBV19|TRBJ2-7
ARRGRESEQY
>11|TRBV5-5|TRBJ1-1
ASSLGTNTEAF
>14|TRBV19|TRBJ2-7
ASSAPPLAGVPEQY
>9|TRBV20-1|TRBJ2-7
RVAGTYEQY
>12|TRBV6-5|TRBJ1-2
ASSYSAGNYGYT
>11|TRBV27|TRBJ2-3
ASSLGRTDTQY